These 20 T cell receptor beta chains share one sample of origin, sequenced in a study of shared clonotypes between healthy human individuals. Sequenced by immunoSEQ multiplex PCR; TCRdb stores in-frame clones only, minus some. The sample includes millions of clones, approximately 95% of them seen just once. Material: naive CD4+ T cells sorted from blood. The subset here: CD45RA+ positively selected. The receptors were gathered from a young man in good health.

V gene TRBV7-9 combines with J gene TRBJ2-3; D perhaps matches TRBD2 (5 bases). With 8 bases removed from V and 3 bases from J, the gap between germline ends came to 15 bases. Germline CDR1 SEHNR, CDR2 FQNEAQ (reference sequence). This CDR3 has 14 amino acids. CDR3 loop: CASAEGPVTDTQYF. For the CDR3, the DNA is TGTGCCAGCGCCGAGGGCCCTGTTACAGATACGCAGTATTTT. Full variable domain (rest looked up from reference TRBV7-9 and TRBJ2-3): DTGVSQNPRHKITKRGQNVTFRCDPISEHNRLYWYRQTLGQGPEFLTYFQNEAQLEKSRLLSDRFSAERPKGSFSTLEIQRTEQGDSAMYLCASAEGPVTDTQYFGPGTRLTVL.

The chain couples TRBV2 to TRBJ2-7; 10 bases agree with TRBD2. The CDR3 covers 14 residues. The germline CDR1 and CDR2 sequences are SNHLY and FYNNEI. After removal of 5 bases from V and 6 bases from J, the junction contained 7 bases not matched to a gene. The CDR3 loop is CASSSSGRLSEQYF. In nucleotides, the CDR3 is TGTGCCAGCAGTAGTAGCGGGAGGTTAAGCGAGCAGTACTTC. The full variable domain, with the rest looked up from reference TRBV2 and TRBJ2-7, is EPEVTQTPSHQVTQMGQEVILRCVPISNHLYFYWYRQILGQKVEFLVSFYNNEISEKSEIFDDQFSVERPDGSNFTLKIRSTKLEDSAMYFCASSSSGRLSEQYFGPGTRLTVT.

The chain uses TRBV5-1 and TRBJ2-2, with D possibly TRBD1 on 5 matching bases. Trimming cost V 6 bases and J 4 bases, with 10 bases left between them. The CDR3 length is 13 residues. Per the germline V gene, CDR1 is SGHRS and CDR2 is YFSETQ. The CDR3 sequence is CASTFQGTGELFF. In DNA, the CDR3 is TGCGCCAGCACATTCCAGGGCACCGGGGAGCTGTTTTTT.

Remarks on this clone: Other DNA sequences of this sample code for an identical CDR3. The chain links TRBV7-8 to TRBJ2-5; D not resolved. In germline, CDR1 is SGHVS, CDR2 FQNEAQ. The CDR3 has 13 residues. V was cut by 1 base and J by 5 bases, with 8 bases left in between. The CDR3 region is CASSLDRLETQYF. CDR3 bases: TGTGCCAGCAGCTTAGACAGACTGGAGACCCAGTACTTC. The full variable domain, in which reference TRBV7-8 and TRBJ2-5 provide the parts outside the CDR3, is GAGVSQSPRYKVAKRGQDVALRCDPISGHVSLFWYQQALGQGPEFLTYFQNEAQLDKSGLPSDRFFAERPEGSVSTLKIQRTQQEDSAVYLCASSLDRLETQYFGPGTRLLVL.

This chain joins TRBV6-5 and TRBJ2-7; TRBD2 aligns across 12 bases. Trimming at V came to 6 bases and at J to 12 bases, leaving 9 bases not matched to a gene. The CDR3 contains 13 residues. The germline V gene encodes CDR1 MNHEY and CDR2 SVGAGI. CDR3 protein: CASSRLAGDIWYF. CDR3 sequence (DNA): TGTGCCAGCAGCCGACTAGCGGGAGATATCTGGTACTTC.

This chain connects TRBV6-1 to TRBJ2-7; 9 bases fit TRBD2. The CDR3 runs 14 residues. V dropped 7 bases and J dropped 4; count of bases not matched to a gene: 8. Germline CDR1 MNHNS, CDR2 SASEGT. The CDR3 reads CASIETGLAYEQYF. DNA for the CDR3: TGTGCCAGCATAGAAACGGGACTAGCATACGAGCAGTACTTC.

The rearrangement joins TRBV30 to TRBJ2-7, with a possible D match to TRBD1 (5 bases). CDR1 and CDR2 from the germline V gene are GTSNPN and SVGIG (reference sequence). Trimming stripped 4 bases from V and 2 bases from J, with 12 bases between. The CDR3 is 13 residues long. This chain's CDR3 is CAWNAGSAYEQYF. CDR3 DNA: TGTGCCTGGAACGCAGGGTCAGCCTACGAGCAGTACTTC.

This chain links TRBV29-1 with TRBJ1-2; 7 nucleotides match TRBD1. Germline CDR1 reads SQVTM; CDR2 reads ANQGSEA. V lost 3 bases and J lost 3; bases outside the gene matches: 4. The CDR3 sequence is 13 residues long. The CDR3 is CSVERGQDYGYTF. The CDR3 nucleotides read TGCAGCGTTGAGAGGGGGCAAGACTATGGCTACACCTTC.

The chain links TRBV5-1 to TRBJ2-3, with 9 nucleotides matching TRBD1. V was pared by 2 bases and J by 3 bases, with 13 bases of the junction left unmatched. Germline V gene sequence: CDR1 SGHRS, CDR2 YFSETQ. The CDR3 consists of 18 residues. CDR3 region: CASSFHAGQGTITDTQYF. The CDR3 region has the DNA TGCGCCAGCAGCTTCCACGCCGGACAGGGGACGATAACAGATACGCAGTATTTT.

This clone occurred once. V is TRBV2 and J is TRBJ2-3; possibly TRBD2 for D (5 bases). With 2 bases removed from V and 4 bases from J, the gap between germline ends came to 13 bases. Germline-derived CDR1 and CDR2 are SNHLY and FYNNEI. The CDR3 runs 15 residues. CDR3 coding DNA: TGTGCCAGCAGTGAAACGGTGGGAGTAGCAGATACGCAGTATTTT. Protein sequence: CASSETVGVADTQYF. Full variable domain (outside the CDR3, taken from reference TRBV2 and TRBJ2-3): EPEVTQTPSHQVTQMGQEVILRCVPISNHLYFYWYRQILGQKVEFLVSFYNNEISEKSEIFDDQFSVERPDGSNFTLKIRSTKLEDSAMYFCASSETVGVADTQYFGPGTRLTVL.

This clone has only one observation. The chain couples TRBV10-2 to TRBJ2-7; TRBD2 might be the D (5 bases). CDR1 WSHSY and CDR2 SAAADI come from the germline V gene. Trimming took 3 bases from V and 2 from J, leaving 8 bases between them. This CDR3 spans 13 amino acids. The CDR3 coding sequence is TGCGCCAGCAGTGACTACGGGACCTACGAGCAGTACTTC. This translates into CASSDYGTYEQYF.

This sequence joins TRBV15 and TRBJ1-1; no definite D call. Per the germline V gene, CDR1 is LNHNV and CDR2 is YYDKDF (reference sequence). The CDR3 totals 14 residues. V lost 0 bases and J lost 4, with 9 bases in between. The CDR3 nucleotides read TGTGCCACCAGCAGAGATTGGGTTGGCACTGAAGCTTTCTTT. Its protein product is CATSRDWVGTEAFF.

The chain uses TRBV30 and TRBJ2-7; maybe TRBD1 (5 bases). From germline, CDR1 is GTSNPN and CDR2 SVGIG (reference sequence). The CDR3 totals 14 residues. The germline V and J ends were trimmed by 3 bases and 0 bases, with 12 bases remaining between them. In DNA form, the CDR3 reads TGTGCCTGGAGACAGGATAGGAGCTCCTACGAGCAGTACTTC. Translating gives CAWRQDRSSYEQYF.

The chain employs TRBV1 and TRBJ2-7. TRBV1 is a listed pseudogene. The CDR3 spans 12 residues. CDR3 coding DNA: TGCACCAGCAGCCCGCTCACCTACGAGCAGTACTTC. Translated, it gives CTSSPLTYEQYF.

The chain has TRBV11-2 and TRBJ1-6; weak D call: TRBD1 (5 bases). V was shortened by 4 bases and J by 5 bases, with 12 bases between the two germline ends. Germline V gene lookup returns CDR1 SGHAT and CDR2 FQNNGV. The CDR3 extends over 15 amino acids. The CDR3 loop is CASSSQGPDNSPLHF. The CDR3, as DNA: TGTGCCAGCAGCTCCCAGGGACCAGATAATTCACCCCTCCACTTT.

V gene TRBV28 combines with J gene TRBJ2-2; 8 bases fit TRBD2. After removal of 6 bases from V and 0 bases from J, the junction contained 3 bases not matched to a gene. CDR3 length: 15 amino acids. Per germline, CDR1 MDHEN and CDR2 SYDVKM. CDR3 sequence: CASRRGLANTGELFF. DNA of the CDR3: TGTGCCAGCAGGAGGGGACTAGCGAACACCGGGGAGCTGTTTTTT.

This chain uses TRBV25-1 with TRBJ1-1, with D tentatively TRBD1 (6 bases). The CDR3 spans 14 residues. The germline gives CDR1 MGHDK, CDR2 SYGVNS. Trimming pared 3 bases from V and 7 bases from J, leaving 15 bases between. This CDR3 reads CASSDGGGLGEAFF. The CDR3 bases are TGTGCCAGCAGTGACGGAGGGGGATTGGGTGAAGCTTTCTTT. The full variable domain, completed using reference TRBV25-1 and TRBJ1-1, is EADIYQTPRYLVIGTGKKITLECSQTMGHDKMYWYQQDPGMELHLIHYSYGVNSTEKGDLSSESTVSRIRTEHFPLTLESARPSHTSQYLCASSDGGGLGEAFFGQGTRLTVV.

CDR3 protein: CASIVKGGSGNTIYF. CDR3 DNA: TGTGCCAGTATCGTAAAAGGGGGCTCTGGAAACACCATATATTTT. This rearrangement joins TRBV19 to TRBJ1-3; D may be TRBD1 (6 bases). The CDR3 has 15 amino acids. Germline CDR1 reads LNHDA; CDR2 reads SQIVND (reference sequence). V was trimmed by 7 bases and J by 0 bases, leaving 13 bases between them.

The chain employs TRBV27 and TRBJ1-5; D is possibly TRBD1 (5 bases). The V gene's germline CDR1 is MNHEY and CDR2 SMNVEV (reference sequence). This CDR3 spans 15 amino acids. V lost 7 bases and J 3 bases, leaving 16 bases between the germline ends. CDR3 sequence reads: CASKPVSGPNQPQHF. CDR3 in DNA: TGTGCCAGCAAACCAGTGTCAGGGCCCAATCAGCCCCAGCATTTT.

The table lists this clone with a few counts. The chain combines TRBV5-4 with TRBJ2-3, with TRBD2 matching 7 bases. The V gene end was trimmed by 0 bases and the J gene end by 4 bases; junction bases not matched to a gene: 2. The V gene's germline CDR1 is SGHNT and CDR2 YYREEE (reference sequence). CDR3 length: 14 residues. CDR3 amino acids: CASSLGTRADTQYF. CDR3 coding DNA: TGTGCCAGCAGCTTGGGGACTAGGGCAGATACGCAGTATTTT.